This T cell receptor beta chain stems from a study of technical replicates of blood from several donors. Profiling relied on immunoSEQ multiplex PCR, and the TCRdb table lists in-frame clones only, not all of them. Among tens of thousands of clones listed, roughly 94% were seen once. V lost 1 base to trimming and J lost 3 bases, with 11 bases between them. The germline CDR1 and CDR2 sequences are SGHRS and YFSETQ. The CDR3 sequence is 14 residues long. Sequencing used T cells isolated from PBMCs. This sequence joins TRBV5-1 and TRBJ2-7; D is ambiguous. This sequence originates from a human donor in good health. The DNA for the CDR3 is TGCGCCAGCAGCTTGAAGATTCCACTCTACGAGCAGTACTTC. The encoded protein is CASSLKIPLYEQYF.